This TCR beta chain was sequenced for a study of blood T cell repertoires in COVID-19. Study details: From T cells, B-cell-depleted T cells, or PBMCs came the material, which was cDNA or gDNA.

Original methodology: Using reference gene primer amplification, nucleated cell counts were estimated. Repertoires were generated with immunoSEQ multiplex PCR, while TCRdb's copy carries only in-frame clones and drops some. The DNA gave D and trimming, while V, J and clone size come from that table. This table holds 80,000 or so clones, around nine tenths found once. V dropped 1 base and J dropped 1; count of bases not matched to a gene: 8. Germline V lookup: CDR1 SNHLY, CDR2 FYNNEI. This CDR3 has 17 amino acids. The sequencing input was peripheral blood. The TCR originated in a man in his fifties or sixties with acute or convalescent COVID-19. V usage is TRBV2 and J usage is TRBJ1-1; 8 nucleotides line up with TRBD1. CDR3 sequence: CASSEVGGTGGNTEAFF. In nucleotides, the CDR3 is TGTGCCAGCAGTGAAGTTGGGGGGACAGGTGGGAACACTGAAGCTTTCTTT.